The 5 T cell receptor beta chains listed next were all sequenced from one sample in a study of T cells in Graves' hyperthyroidism and ophthalmopathy. The source material, RNA transcripts, was used to amplify TCR beta CDR3 regions. The TCR CDR3 was amplified in a first-round RT-PCR using the HTBI primer set. A single record per CDR3 protein comes from TCRdb applying MiXCR to the multiplex PCR reads. The sample comprises some 560,000 distinct CDR3 sequences, around 15% of which are singletons, and more than 11% rests with the top ten. The sequenced sample was blood. The receptors shown here come from a woman in her 40s with Graves' hyperthyroidism.

This clonotype came up a few times. The J gene is TRBJ2-3, the V gene TRBV30; 8 positions match TRBD1. Germline V gene sequence: CDR1 GTSNPN, CDR2 SVGIG (reference sequence). The CDR3 is 15 amino acids. The V gene end was trimmed by 4 bases and the J gene end by 3 bases; junction bases not matched to a gene: 9. The CDR3 region is CAWNQGQALTDTQYF. CDR3 sequence (DNA): TGTGCCTGGAATCAGGGACAGGCGCTGACAGATACGCAGTATTTT.

There are many counts of this clonotype. The rearrangement uses TRBV6-1 and TRBJ2-7, with 7 bases identical to TRBD2. The CDR3 extends over 15 amino acids. J was trimmed by 1 base and V by 4 bases; bases with no gene match: 7. Germline CDR1 is MNHNS and CDR2 is SASEGT. CDR3 loop: CASSGSGTNSYEQYF. CDR3 DNA sequence: TGTGCCAGCAGTGGTTCCGGGACTAATTCCTACGAGCAGTACTTC.

V is TRBV5-5 and J is TRBJ1-1; TRBD1 might be the D (5 bases). V lost 0 bases to trimming and J lost 7 bases, with 16 bases between them. The CDR3 length is 15 residues. The germline V gene has CDR1 SGHKS and CDR2 YYEKEE (reference sequence). The CDR3 loop is CASSLEYVGADEAFF. In DNA form, the CDR3 reads TGTGCCAGCAGCTTGGAATATGTCGGGGCGGATGAAGCTTTCTTT. Supplemented by reference TRBV5-5 and TRBJ1-1, the full variable domain reads DAGVTQSPTHLIKTRGQQVTLRCSPISGHKSVSWYQQVLGQGPQFIFQYYEKEERGRGNFPDRFSARQFPNYSSELNVNALLLGDSALYLCASSLEYVGADEAFFGQGTRLTVV.

Ten or more counts support this clonotype. The V and J genes are TRBV11-3 and TRBJ2-2, with D unresolved. V dropped 0 bases and J dropped 6 bases, with 5 bases sitting between them. Germline CDR1 reads SGHNT; CDR2 reads YENEEA. The CDR3 loop spans 13 amino acids. CDR3 in amino acids: CASSLDAPGELFF. In DNA, the CDR3 is TGTGCCAGCAGCTTAGACGCTCCCGGGGAGCTGTTTTTT.

The sample holds many counts of this clonotype. V and J are TRBV2 and TRBJ1-1; D remains ambiguous. The V and J ends lost 7 bases and 1 base respectively, with 7 bases between them. Per germline, CDR1 SNHLY and CDR2 FYNNEI. This CDR3 spans 12 amino acids. As DNA, the CDR3 is TGTGCCAGCACCCTTGGGAACACTGAAGCTTTCTTT. Its translation: CASTLGNTEAFF.